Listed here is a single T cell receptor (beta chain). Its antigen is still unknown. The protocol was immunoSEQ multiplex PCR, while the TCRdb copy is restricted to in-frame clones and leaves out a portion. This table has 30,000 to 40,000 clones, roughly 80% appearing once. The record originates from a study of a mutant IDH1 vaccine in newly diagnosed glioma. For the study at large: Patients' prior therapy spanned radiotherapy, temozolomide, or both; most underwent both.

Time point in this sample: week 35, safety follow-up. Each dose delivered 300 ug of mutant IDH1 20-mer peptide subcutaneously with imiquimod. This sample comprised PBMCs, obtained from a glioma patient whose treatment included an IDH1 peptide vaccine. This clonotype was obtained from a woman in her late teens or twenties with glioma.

In DNA, the CDR3 is TGTGCCAGCAGCTCAGGAGTCTCTGGGGCCAACGTCCTGACTTTC. Translation gives CASSSGVSGANVLTF. This rearrangement joins TRBV11-3 to TRBJ2-6; the D is unclear. The CDR3 length is 15 residues. Trimming removed 4 bases at V and 0 bases at J, with 7 bases between. Germline V CDR1 and CDR2: SGHNT, YENEEA.